This T cell receptor beta chain was sequenced during a study of shared clonotypes between healthy human individuals. In the case of this clone: A far larger clone lies a single base away; this is likely a read error.

CDR1 and CDR2 from the germline V gene are GTSNPN and SVGIG (reference sequence). The CDR3 is made up of 15 amino acids. V was clipped by 2 bases and J by 4 bases, with 18 bases between them. Using ten immunoSEQ deep assay plates, investigators sequenced unsorted PBMC DNA. Authors' methods: Owing to the provision of junction-only sequences devoid of quality scores by immunoSEQ, filtering differed. TCRdb's copy holds only in-frame clones and misses some; the assay was immunoSEQ multiplex PCR. V, J and clone size are those of that table, while D and trimming were read from the DNA. The data show 470,000 or so clones, approximately 81% seen once.

The TCR comes from a woman between 40 and 55 years old in good health. Some clones in this sample may be carry-over from other donors' samples. The V call is TRBV30, the J call TRBJ2-7; the D gene is possibly TRBD1 (8 bases). Sequenced sample: PBMCs. The CDR3 DNA sequence: TGTGCCTGGAGTCTAGCGGACAGGGATGTGTACGAGCAGTACTTC. Amino acid sequence: CAWSLADRDVYEQYF.